The sequence of this T cell receptor beta chain was determined in a study of T cell responses to AZD1222 COVID-19 vaccine. Study results and caveats: Rises in breadth and depth of Spike-specific TCRs came after two AZD1222 doses. Across the whole spike, CD4 TCRs peaked at regions 160-218 and 743-854. Reportedly, nearly half the spike-specific TCRs target unmutated variant regions. Seropositive status at baseline applied to only five or six AZD1222 recipients.

Method: immunoSEQ multiplex PCR; TCRdb's copy keeps in-frame clones and lacks some. Of about 99,000 clones in the sample, approximately 90% were seen once. With respect to this clone: Its antigen is unknown.

V gave up 4 bases and J gave up 2 bases, with 14 bases separating them. The germline gives CDR1 LNHDA, CDR2 SQIVND (reference sequence). This CDR3 has 15 residues. The TCR sequence derives from an adult in good health. Sequencing used peripheral blood, obtained on day 0 of AZD1222 vaccination. The V call is TRBV19, the J call TRBJ1-2, with TRBD1 as a possible D gene (6 bases). In DNA form, the CDR3 reads TGTGCCAGTAGTACCCAGGGACACAACAACTATGGCTACACCTTC. Encoded protein: CASSTQGHNNYGYTF.